Following are 14 T cell receptor beta chains from one sample sequenced in a study of blood T cells in healthy people across ages. A second PCR of roughly 6 to 12 cycles used a sample-barcoded 5' primer and a J-beta primer mix. MiXCR, run by TCRdb on the 5' RACE reads, gives a single entry per CDR3 protein. This sample yields around 520,000 distinct CDR3 sequences, of which approximately 26% are seen a single time; over 3.5% belongs to the top ten. The same specimen was also included in a second study, on T cells of mothers and their children.

Sample: blood. These receptors were taken from a boy younger than 10 in good health.

This clonotype appeared a few times. This chain links TRBV5-1 with TRBJ1-1; tentatively, D is TRBD1 (5 bases). CDR3 length: 14 residues. Trimming stripped 6 bases from V and 3 bases from J, with 15 bases between. The V gene's germline CDR1 is SGHRS and CDR2 YFSETQ. CDR3 residues: CASTFLPGDTEAFF. In DNA, the CDR3 is TGCGCCAGCACCTTCCTCCCGGGGGACACTGAAGCTTTCTTT.

The CDR3 spells CASSASPWVLAKNIQYF. CDR3 nucleotide sequence: TGTGCCAGCAGCGCATCCCCGTGGGTCTTAGCCAAAAACATTCAGTACTTC. The chain joins TRBV2 to TRBJ2-4, with no clear D. CDR1 and CDR2 from the germline V gene are SNHLY and FYNNEI. Trimming cost V 6 bases and J 0 bases, with 18 bases left between them. This CDR3 is built from 17 residues.

The chain links TRBV7-2 to TRBJ1-1; the D is unclear. The CDR3 consists of 14 residues. Germline V gives CDR1 SGHTA, CDR2 FQGNSA. The V gene lost 1 base and the J gene lost 1 base, with 7 bases spanning the gap. The CDR3 protein is CASSLGQWNTEAFF. The CDR3 DNA is TGTGCCAGCAGCTTAGGGCAATGGAACACTGAAGCTTTCTTT.

As to this clonotype: A read error is possible here, since a much larger clone lies one base away. The chain has TRBV7-2 and TRBJ2-3; 8 positions agree with TRBD2. The CDR3 is 15 residues long. Germline V gene data show CDR1 as SGHTA and CDR2 as FQGNSA. After removal of 5 bases from V and 4 bases from J, the junction contained 8 bases not matched to a gene. The DNA for the CDR3 is TGTGCCAGCAGCCCACTAGCGGCCAGCGCAGATACGCAGTATTTT. It yields the protein CASSPLAASADTQYF.

This clonotype was detected only a few times. This chain uses TRBV20-1 with TRBJ2-5; no clear D gene. V was trimmed by 3 bases and J by 4 bases, leaving 9 bases between them. Per germline, CDR1 DFQATT and CDR2 SNEGSKA (reference sequence). The CDR3 is made up of 12 amino acids. This CDR3 is CSASLRLETQYF. CDR3 nucleotide sequence: TGCAGTGCTAGTCTGCGGCTAGAGACCCAGTACTTC.

This clonotype came up a few times. One end of the junction varies from germline; a read error may be responsible. The rearrangement links TRBV5-4 to TRBJ2-3; D call uncertain. Germline assignment: CDR1 SGHNT and CDR2 YYREEE (reference sequence). The CDR3 covers 15 residues. The CDR3 loop reads CASSLDSTYTDTQYF. CDR3 nucleotides: TGTGCCAGCAGCTTGGACTCCACCTACACAGATACGCAATATTTT.

There are a few counts of this clonotype. This chain links TRBV6-5 with TRBJ2-7; TRBD2 agrees at 8 bases. The CDR3 is 17 residues long. CDR1 MNHEY and CDR2 SVGAGI come from the germline V gene. After removal of 1 base from V and 3 bases from J, the junction contained 11 bases not matched to a gene. CDR3 coding DNA: TGTGCCAGCAGTTACTGGTCGACAGCGACTAGCGTCTACGAGCAGTACTTC. Encoded protein: CASSYWSTATSVYEQYF.

V and J are TRBV20-1 and TRBJ2-7, with D hard to call. The germline CDR1 and CDR2 sequences are DFQATT and SNEGSKA (reference sequence). The V end lost 0 bases, the J end lost 0 bases, and 12 bases lay between the germline ends. The CDR3 totals 15 residues. CDR3 region: CSARDLGMSSYEQYF. As DNA, the CDR3 is TGCAGTGCTAGAGATTTAGGGATGAGCTCCTACGAGCAGTACTTC.

The V and J genes are TRBV9 and TRBJ2-5, with TRBD2 matching 9 bases. The end of the DNA fits TRBJ2-1 better, so the J call may be wrong. The germline V gene encodes CDR1 SGDLS and CDR2 YYNGEE. The CDR3 runs 16 residues. This CDR3 reads CASSVEFSGSTNEQFF. In DNA form, the CDR3 reads TGTGCCAGCAGCGTAGAGTTTAGCGGGAGCACCAATGAGCAGTTCTTC.

The CDR3 DNA sequence: TGTGCCAGCAGTAAGGGGCAGACGAACACCGGGGAGCTGTTTTTT. It codes for CASSKGQTNTGELFF. This chain uses TRBV7-9 with TRBJ2-2; TRBD1 might be the D (5 bases). The CDR3 consists of 15 residues. CDR1 is SEHNR, CDR2 FQNEAQ, per germline (reference sequence). The germline V and J ends were trimmed by 6 bases and 0 bases, with 11 bases remaining between them.

Worth noting for this clonotype: At one end the junction does not follow the germline gene, possibly because of a read error. The gene calls are TRBV28 and TRBJ2-7; D ambiguous. This CDR3 spans 13 amino acids. Germline CDR1 reads MDHEN; CDR2 reads SYDVKM. The CDR3 region has the DNA TGTGCCAGCCTGTCAATCCGGAGCTACGGGCAGTACTTC. Translating it yields CASLSIRSYGQYF.

The chain recombines TRBV5-6 with TRBJ2-4; 7 bases align to TRBD1. In germline, CDR1 is SGHDT, CDR2 YYEEEE. The ends lost 5 bases at V and 5 bases at J; junction bases unmatched: 7. This CDR3 comprises 14 residues. In DNA form, the CDR3 reads TGTGCCAGCAGTTTTACAGGGGCGGAAAACATTCAGTACTTC. Translating gives CASSFTGAENIQYF. Full variable domain (rest looked up from reference TRBV5-6 and TRBJ2-4): DAGVTQSPTHLIKTRGQQVTLRCSPKSGHDTVSWYQQALGQGPQFIFQYYEEEERQRGNFPDRFSGHQFPNYSSELNVNALLLGDSALYLCASSFTGAENIQYFGAGTRLSVL.

This clonotype was detected a few times. This chain connects TRBV10-2 to TRBJ2-2, with D possibly TRBD2 on 6 matching bases. Germline V gene lookup returns CDR1 WSHSY and CDR2 SAAADI. This CDR3 region has 17 residues. The ends were cut back, 6 bases at V and 4 bases at J, with 21 bases in the middle. DNA of the CDR3: TGCGCCAGCAGCGAACATTACAGACTAGGTGGCACCGGGGAGCTGTTTTTT. This gives the protein CASSEHYRLGGTGELFF.

V usage is TRBV7-2 and J usage is TRBJ2-3; TRBD1 is a possible D gene (7 bases). This CDR3 is built from 15 residues. Trimming left V 5 bases short and J 5 bases short, with 17 bases between. Germline CDR1 and CDR2: SGHTA and FQGNSA. The DNA of the CDR3 is TGTGCCAGCAGCGTGGGGGGACAGTCCGGAGATACGCAGTATTTT. Protein sequence: CASSVGGQSGDTQYF.